The clone carrying this TCR beta chain occurred many times. Unique molecular identifiers were incorporated during preparation of the TCRbeta library. From the PCR reads, TCRdb called clonotypes with MiXCR, one entry per CDR3 protein. The repertoire holds about 300,000 distinct CDR3 sequences, around 10% seen once, with less than 9% in the top ten. Trimming removed 4 bases at V and 7 bases at J, with 11 bases between. The CDR3 extends over 13 amino acids. Germline V gives CDR1 SGHNT, CDR2 YYREEE (reference sequence). The entry originates in a study of T-cell reconstitution after alpha-beta-depleted transplantation in children.

The input for sequencing was PBMCs, taken before TCRalphabeta/CD19-depleted stem cell transplant. The sequence was collected from a boy younger than two with acute myeloid leukemia, due to receive a stem cell transplant. The chain links TRBV5-4 to TRBJ2-2, with D unresolved. CDR3 sequence reads: CASSGSLNGELFF. As DNA, the CDR3 is TGTGCCAGCAGCGGGTCCCTAAACGGGGAGCTGTTTTTT.